One sample yielded the 10 T cell receptor beta chains listed below, sequenced in a study of Ad26.COV2.S vaccination and SARS-CoV-2 variants. Indicated treatment: some 20 received Ad26.COV2.S at low or high dose, single or two shots; roughly five received placebo; per-sample allocation not given. Samples came from day 63 after the first vaccine or placebo injection. Generated by immunoSEQ multiplex PCR, the TCRdb table keeps only in-frame clones and is missing some. The profile shows about 680,000 clones, 89% of them singletons. This specimen consisted of peripheral blood, obtained in a trial of Ad26.COV2.S vaccine versus placebo. These receptors were collected from a person aged 18-60 years who received the Ad26.COV2.S COVID-19 vaccine or a placebo.

The chain uses TRBV6-5 and TRBJ1-1; 7 bases match TRBD1. This CDR3 contains 11 residues. Trimming cost V 8 bases and J 11 bases; bases outside gene matches: 8. CDR1 is MNHEY, CDR2 SVGAGI, per germline. The CDR3 region has the DNA TGTGCCAGCGAGTTAAGGGGGCATGCTTTCTTT. It encodes CASELRGHAFF.

This chain links TRBV6-5 with TRBJ1-2; D is undetermined. V lost 6 bases and J 0 bases, leaving 5 bases between the germline ends. CDR1 and CDR2 (germline): MNHEY, SVGAGI. This CDR3 comprises 12 residues. The CDR3 nucleotides read TGTGCCAGCAGCCAGGCTAACTATGGCTACACCTTC. It codes for CASSQANYGYTF.

The chain carries TRBV7-2 and TRBJ2-1; D assignment may be TRBD1 or TRBD2 (5 bases each). This CDR3 is 14 amino acids long. CDR1 is SGHTA and CDR2 is FQGNSA in the germline V gene. V lost 0 bases and J 5 bases, leaving 8 bases between the germline ends. As DNA, the CDR3 is TGTGCCAGCAGCTTAGCGGGGACGAACAATGAGCAGTTCTTC. Translating gives CASSLAGTNNEQFF.

The chain joins TRBV7-9 to TRBJ2-1; TRBD1 might be the D (6 bases). The germline V gene has CDR1 SEHNR and CDR2 FQNEAQ (reference sequence). The CDR3 spans 15 residues. V shed 3 bases and J shed 0 bases, with 9 bases lying between them. DNA of the CDR3: TGTGCCAGCAGCTTTGGGGGCCTCTCCTACAATGAGCAGTTCTTC. It specifies CASSFGGLSYNEQFF.

The chain recombines TRBV6-5 with TRBJ1-3, with D unclear. CDR3 length: 13 residues. The ends were cut back, 6 bases at V and 2 bases at J, with 8 bases in the middle. Per germline, CDR1 MNHEY and CDR2 SVGAGI. CDR3 sequence: CASRREPGNTIYF. The CDR3 nucleotides are TGTGCCAGCAGAAGGGAACCTGGAAACACCATATATTTT.

This clone appeared once. The rearrangement joins TRBV30 to TRBJ2-2, with no clear D. V was trimmed by 2 bases and J by 4 bases, leaving 11 bases between them. Germline V gene sequence: CDR1 GTSNPN, CDR2 SVGIG (reference sequence). The CDR3 spans 14 residues. The CDR3 loop is CAWSKTWVTGELFF. CDR3 DNA sequence: TGTGCCTGGAGTAAAACGTGGGTCACCGGGGAGCTGTTTTTT.

The chain carries TRBV5-4 and TRBJ2-3, with a tentative D call TRBD2 (5 bases). The CDR3 runs to 15 residues. Germline lookup yields CDR1 SGHNT and CDR2 YYREEE (reference sequence). Trimming removed 1 base at V and 3 bases at J, with 12 bases between. The CDR3: CASSLPGSRTDTQYF. CDR3 sequence (DNA): TGTGCCAGCAGCTTGCCGGGATCGAGGACAGATACGCAGTATTTT.

This clone was recorded once. This chain joins TRBV19 and TRBJ1-5; D is uncertain. The CDR3 length is 15 residues. Per germline, CDR1 LNHDA and CDR2 SQIVND (reference sequence). Trimming pared 6 bases from V and 0 bases from J, leaving 12 bases between. The CDR3 nucleotides read TGTGCCAGTAGCCCGGCGGTTTATAGCAATCAGCCCCAGCATTTT. Translated, it gives CASSPAVYSNQPQHF.

The V and J genes are TRBV7-2 and TRBJ2-2, with 12 bases identical to TRBD2. The ends lost 5 bases at V and 0 bases at J; junction bases unmatched: 10. The V gene's germline CDR1 is SGHTA and CDR2 FQGNSA. The CDR3 spans 19 residues. The DNA for the CDR3 is TGTGCCAGCAGCCGCGGACTAGCGGGAATCGGTACGAACACCGGGGAGCTGTTTTTT. Its protein is CASSRGLAGIGTNTGELFF. Combining the CDR3 with reference TRBV7-2 and TRBJ2-2 gives the whole variable domain GAGVSQSPSNKVTEKGKDVELRCDPISGHTALYWYRQSLGQGLEFLIYFQGNSAPDKSGLPSDRFSAERTGGSVSTLTIQRTQQEDSAVYLCASSRGLAGIGTNTGELFFGEGSRLTVL.

Worth noting for this clone: Other nucleotide sequences from this sample produce the same CDR3. The V gene is TRBV19, the J gene TRBJ1-2, with D possibly matching TRBD1 (6 bases). V was pared by 8 bases and J by 1 base, with 11 bases between. The V gene's germline CDR1 is LNHDA and CDR2 SQIVND (reference sequence). The length of the CDR3 is 13 residues. The CDR3 is CASSKQGNYGYTF. DNA of the CDR3: TGTGCCAGTTCGAAACAGGGTAACTATGGCTACACCTTC. Full variable domain (outside the CDR3, taken from reference TRBV19 and TRBJ1-2): DGGITQSPKYLFRKEGQNVTLSCEQNLNHDAMYWYRQDPGQGLRLIYYSQIVNDFQKGDIAEGYSVSREKKESFPLTVTSAQKNPTAFYLCASSKQGNYGYTFGSGTRLTVV.